These 21 T cell receptor beta chains were sequenced from one sample in a study of T cell repertoires in cytomegalovirus infection. One entry per CDR3 protein results from TCRdb running MiXCR on the reads. The sample yields about 440,000 distinct CDR3 sequences, approximately 33% seen once. The sample taken for sequencing was PBMCs. These receptor sequences come from a human donor in good health (CMV status not recorded). Some clones in this sample may be carry-over from other donors' samples.

There are many counts of this clonotype. The rearrangement joins TRBV7-8 to TRBJ2-2; D is unresolved. Trimming took 0 bases from V and 7 from J, leaving 6 bases between them. CDR1 SGHVS and CDR2 FQNEAQ come from the germline V gene. The CDR3 totals 13 residues. The CDR3: CASSLAVIGELFF. In DNA form, the CDR3 reads TGTGCCAGCAGCTTAGCGGTAATCGGGGAGCTGTTTTTT.

This clonotype appeared a few times. The rearrangement joins TRBV2 to TRBJ1-5; 9 bases fit TRBD1. The CDR3 extends over 16 amino acids. Losses at the gene ends were 3 bases for V and 2 bases for J; bases not matched to a gene: 5. CDR1 SNHLY and CDR2 FYNNEI come from the germline V gene. Here the CDR3 reads CASSDGTGLGNQPQHF. CDR3 in DNA: TGTGCCAGCAGTGACGGGACAGGGCTCGGCAATCAGCCCCAGCATTTT. The complete variable domain, with remaining parts taken from reference TRBV2 and TRBJ1-5, reads EPEVTQTPSHQVTQMGQEVILRCVPISNHLYFYWYRQILGQKVEFLVSFYNNEISEKSEIFDDQFSVERPDGSNFTLKIRSTKLEDSAMYFCASSDGTGLGNQPQHFGDGTRLSIL.

This clonotype was picked up a small number of times. The V gene is TRBV7-6, the J gene TRBJ2-7, with 9 bases lining up with TRBD1. The CDR3 consists of 15 residues. V was pared by 4 bases and J by 2 bases, with 6 bases of the junction left unmatched. Germline loops: CDR1 SGHVS, CDR2 FNYEAQ. The CDR3 region is CASSSGQGLAYEQYF. The CDR3 region has the DNA TGTGCCAGCAGCTCGGGACAGGGTTTAGCCTACGAGCAGTACTTC. Full variable domain (missing parts from reference TRBV7-6 and TRBJ2-7): GAGVSQSPRYKVTKRGQDVALRCDPISGHVSLYWYRQALGQGPEFLTYFNYEAQQDKSGLPNDRFSAERPEGSISTLTIQRTEQRDSAMYRCASSSGQGLAYEQYFGPGTRLTVT.

The V gene is TRBV28, the J gene TRBJ1-5; D is undetermined. Germline V gene lookup returns CDR1 MDHEN and CDR2 SYDVKM. Trimming cost V 8 bases and J 2 bases, with 13 bases left between them. The CDR3 loop spans 14 amino acids. The CDR3, as DNA: TGTGCCAGCCGCATTTTGGGTGGCAATCAGCCCCAGCATTTT. As protein: CASRILGGNQPQHF. Supplemented by reference TRBV28 and TRBJ1-5, the full variable domain reads DVKVTQSSRYLVKRTGEKVFLECVQDMDHENMFWYRQDPGLGLRLIYFSYDVKMKEKGDIPEGYSVSREKKERFSLILESASTNQTSMYLCASRILGGNQPQHFGDGTRLSIL.

Turning to this clonotype: It is likely a read error, because the conserved phenylalanine at the end of the CDR3 is missing. The chain is built from TRBV6-6 and TRBJ2-4; the D is unclear. Germline values: CDR1 MNHNY, CDR2 SVGAGI (reference sequence). This CDR3 comprises 14 residues. Trimming removed 0 bases from V and 8 bases from J, with 11 bases in between. CDR3 DNA sequence: TGTGCCAGCAGTTACTCCAGCGAAAGGGACATTCAGTACTTA. Protein sequence: CASSYSSERDIQYL.

The chain joins TRBV7-2 to TRBJ1-4; D is ambiguous. Per germline, CDR1 SGHTA and CDR2 FQGNSA. Trimming stripped 2 bases from V and 8 bases from J, with 18 bases between. CDR3 length equals 16 residues. CDR3 protein: CASSLSKGGPQEKLFF. DNA of the CDR3: TGTGCCAGCAGCTTAAGTAAGGGAGGGCCGCAGGAAAAACTGTTTTTT.

This clonotype was seen more than once but under ten times. The chain has TRBV4-2 and TRBJ1-6; 7 bases match TRBD1. V was pared by 4 bases and J by 8 bases, with 8 bases of the junction left unmatched. CDR1 is LGHNA and CDR2 is YNFKEQ in the germline V gene. CDR3 length: 15 amino acids. The CDR3 reads CASSRQTGPDSPLHF. The CDR3 DNA reads TGTGCCAGCAGCCGACAGACAGGGCCTGATTCACCCCTCCACTTT.

V and J are TRBV10-3 and TRBJ2-3; a weak D match, TRBD1 (6 bases). Trimming removed 1 base from V and 7 bases from J, with 9 bases in between. This CDR3 is built from 13 residues. Germline V gene lookup returns CDR1 ENHRY and CDR2 SYGVKD. CDR3 sequence reads: CAISEFTGNTQYF. Here the CDR3 DNA reads TGTGCCATCAGTGAGTTTACAGGGAATACGCAGTATTTT.

Regarding this clonotype: The CDR3 ends on some other residue instead of the conserved phenylalanine or tryptophan, so this is likely a read error. The rearrangement joins TRBV6-6 to TRBJ2-7; the match to TRBD1 covers 9 bases. J gave up 6 bases and V 5 bases, and 11 bases lay outside the gene matches. CDR1 and CDR2 from the germline V gene are MNHNY and SVGAGI (reference sequence). CDR3 size: 15 residues. The CDR3 DNA follows: TGTGCCAGCAGTATGGGGACAGGGATTGCAAGCGAGCAGTACTTA. It codes for CASSMGTGIASEQYL.

This clonotype was observed a few times. V usage is TRBV28 and J usage is TRBJ2-1; TRBD1 aligns across 8 bases. Germline V gives CDR1 MDHEN, CDR2 SYDVKM. The length of the CDR3 is 16 residues. With V trimmed by 5 bases and J by 8 bases, 14 bases remained unmatched. The CDR3 spells CASSDPGGLRGHEQFF. DNA of the CDR3: TGTGCCAGCAGTGACCCAGGGGGCCTGCGGGGCCATGAGCAGTTCTTC.

This clonotype showed up many times. The chain uses TRBV19 and TRBJ1-5; a weak D match, TRBD1 (5 bases). Trimming cost V 6 bases and J 1 base, with 13 bases left between them. From germline, CDR1 is LNHDA and CDR2 SQIVND (reference sequence). This CDR3 region has 15 residues. CDR3 in amino acids: CASRPDRSSNQPQHF. In nucleotides, the CDR3 is TGTGCCAGTAGACCTGACAGATCCAGCAATCAGCCCCAGCATTTT.

The chain links TRBV28 to TRBJ1-5; a weak D match, TRBD1 (5 bases). CDR1 and CDR2 (germline): MDHEN, SYDVKM. The CDR3 length is 15 residues. Trimming shortened V by 6 bases and J by 3 bases, and 15 bases separated the two germline ends. In nucleotides, the CDR3 is TGTGCCAGCAGCTTCCGCGGGACCTACAATCAGCCCCAGCATTTT. This gives the protein CASSFRGTYNQPQHF.

As concerns this clonotype: Sequence at one end of the junction differs from germline and may be a read error. The V and J genes are TRBV6-1 and TRBJ1-1, with D unclear. CDR3 length: 12 residues. Germline V gives CDR1 MNHNS, CDR2 SASEGT. This CDR3 is CANSSAMTESFF. CDR3 coding DNA: TGTGCCAACAGTTCCGCTATGACTGAATCTTTCTTT.

The chain has TRBV28 and TRBJ1-5; a possible D gene is TRBD1 (5 bases). The V end was cut by 7 bases, the J end by 5 bases, with 15 bases between. Germline CDR1 is MDHEN and CDR2 is SYDVKM. This CDR3 spans 14 amino acids. The CDR3 nucleotides are TGTGCCAGCACGGGACTACCGGGGCATCAGCCCCAGCATTTT. Its protein product is CASTGLPGHQPQHF.

This clonotype was observed at least ten times. This chain uses TRBV7-2 with TRBJ1-1; the D is unclear. V shed 1 base and J shed 3 bases, with 9 bases lying between them. Germline V lookup: CDR1 SGHTA, CDR2 FQGNSA. The CDR3 extends over 14 amino acids. This chain's CDR3 is CASSLEPGYTEAFF. The CDR3 nucleotides read TGTGCCAGCAGCTTAGAGCCGGGGTACACTGAAGCTTTCTTT. The variable domain in full, completed from reference TRBV7-2 and TRBJ1-1, reads GAGVSQSPSNKVTEKGKDVELRCDPISGHTALYWYRQSLGQGLEFLIYFQGNSAPDKSGLPSDRFSAERTGGSVSTLTIQRTQQEDSAVYLCASSLEPGYTEAFFGQGTRLTVV.

V is TRBV6-6 and J is TRBJ2-1; TRBD2 matches at 11 bases. The CDR3 totals 16 residues. From germline, CDR1 is MNHNY and CDR2 SVGAGI (reference sequence). V was pared by 5 bases and J by 3 bases, with 6 bases of the junction left unmatched. The CDR3 sequence: CASSALAGVVYNEQFF. The CDR3 DNA reads as TGTGCCAGCAGTGCACTAGCGGGGGTCGTCTACAATGAGCAGTTCTTC.

CDR3 bases: TGCAGCGTCTGTCGGGGGGACTACTACAATGAGCAGTTCTTC. It translates to CSVCRGDYYNEQFF. This chain joins TRBV29-1 and TRBJ2-1; 7 nucleotides agree with TRBD2. This CDR3 is 14 amino acids long. Germline loops: CDR1 SQVTM, CDR2 ANQGSEA. The trim removed 6 bases at V and 3 bases at J, leaving 8 bases unmatched.

This clonotype was counted between two and nine times. The gene calls are TRBV6-2 or TRBV6-3 and TRBJ1-2; D gene ambiguous. V lost 2 bases and J 0 bases, leaving 16 bases between the germline ends. The germline V gene encodes CDR1 MNHEY and CDR2 SVGEGT. The CDR3 covers 17 residues. CDR3 in amino acids: CASSYDGVDTANYGYTF. CDR3 coding DNA: TGTGCCAGCAGTTACGACGGGGTAGACACCGCTAACTATGGCTACACCTTC.

This clonotype was detected only a few times. V is TRBV12-5 and J is TRBJ2-3; no definite D call. The ends were cut back, 5 bases at V and 3 bases at J, with 6 bases in the middle. There are 12 residues in the CDR3. Germline V gives CDR1 LGHNT, CDR2 FRNRAP. The CDR3, as DNA: TGTGCTAGTGGTGACCCGACAGATACGCAGTATTTT. Its protein product is CASGDPTDTQYF. The full variable domain, completed using reference TRBV12-5 and TRBJ2-3, is DARVTQTPRHKVTEMGQEVTMRCQPILGHNTVFWYRQTMMQGLELLAYFRNRAPLDDSGMPKDRFSAEMPDATLATLKIQPSEPRDSAVYFCASGDPTDTQYFGPGTRLTVL.

In its sample, this clonotype was seen a few times. This chain joins TRBV7-2 and TRBJ2-5; D not certain. V shed 0 bases and J shed 5 bases, with 10 bases lying between them. CDR3 length: 14 amino acids. Germline V gene sequence: CDR1 SGHTA, CDR2 FQGNSA. Here the CDR3 reads CASSLAPRMETQYF. CDR3 DNA sequence: TGTGCCAGCAGCTTAGCGCCAAGGATGGAGACCCAGTACTTC.

The chain joins TRBV6-5 to TRBJ1-1; 9 positions agree with TRBD1. This CDR3 is built from 14 residues. Per germline, CDR1 MNHEY and CDR2 SVGAGI. With V trimmed by 5 bases and J by 3 bases, 4 bases remained unmatched. CDR3 region: CASSPQGADTEAFF. In DNA form, the CDR3 reads TGTGCCAGCAGTCCACAGGGGGCTGACACTGAAGCTTTCTTT.